This entry describes one T cell receptor beta chain. The repertoire was sequenced with immunoSEQ multiplex PCR; TCRdb's copy has only in-frame clones and lacks some. Among under 60,000 clones listed, about nine tenths were seen once. This entry is derived from a study of blood T cell repertoires in COVID-19. Germline lookup yields CDR1 SQVTM and CDR2 ANQGSEA. The CDR3 has 15 residues. Between the trimmed V and J ends, which lost 6 bases and 1 base, there was a span of 18 bases. The chain employs TRBV29-1 and TRBJ1-1, with D perhaps TRBD1 (6 bases). Sequenced sample: peripheral blood. The receptor was isolated from a man in his sixties with acute or convalescent COVID-19. CDR3 coding DNA: TGCAGCGTCGGGGGGGCAGGGGCAAAGAACACTGAAGCTTTCTTT. Translated: CSVGGAGAKNTEAFF. Full variable domain (missing parts from reference TRBV29-1 and TRBJ1-1): SAVISQKPSRDICQRGTSLTIQCQVDSQVTMMFWYRQQPGQSLTLIATANQGSEATYESGFVIDKFPISRPNLTFSTLTVSNMSPEDSSIYLCSVGGAGAKNTEAFFGQGTRLTVV.